This entry is about one TCR beta chain. In the original workflow: Amplification from reference gene primers served as the basis for estimated nucleated cell counts. TCRdb's table, derived via immunoSEQ multiplex PCR, lists solely in-frame clones and lacks some. That table furnishes V, J and clone size, whereas the DNA furnished D and trimming. The table has around 700,000 clones, about 87% seen once. Germline lookup yields CDR1 SGDLS and CDR2 YYNGEE. This CDR3 has 16 amino acids. Between the trimmed V and J ends, which lost 0 bases and 1 base, there was a span of 13 bases. The data are from a study of blood T cell repertoires in COVID-19. Across the whole study: Researchers got acute and convalescent COVID-19 samples from the United States, Italy and Spain. PBMCs, B-cell-depleted T cells, or T cells were the source of the cDNA or gDNA that made up the material.

The receptor was derived from a woman between 18 and 29 years old with acute or convalescent COVID-19. V and J are TRBV9 and TRBJ1-2; D may be TRBD1 (5 bases). Sequencing was performed on peripheral blood. DNA of the CDR3: TGTGCCAGCAGCGTAGCTTTCAGGGCCGATAACTATGGCTACACCTTC. Its translation is CASSVAFRADNYGYTF. Variable domain in full (rest from reference TRBV9 and TRBJ1-2): DSGVTQTPKHLITATGQRVTLRCSPRSGDLSVYWYQQSLDQGLQFLIQYYNGEERAKGNILERFSAQQFPDLHSELNLSSLELGDSALYFCASSVAFRADNYGYTFGSGTRLTVV.